Following are 19 T cell receptor beta chains from one sample sequenced in a study of OX40 agonist ivuxolimab in advanced cancers. Only in-frame clones appear in the TCRdb table, and some are missing; sequencing was by immunoSEQ multiplex PCR. This sample has about 45,000 clones, with about 80% found just once. This material consisted of CD4+ or CD8+ T cells sorted from blood, taken in a trial of the OX40 agonist ivuxolimab. These receptors were taken from an adult with an advanced solid tumor such as melanoma, head and neck, liver or kidney cancer.

There are a few counts of this clone. The gene calls are TRBV6-5 and TRBJ2-7; 8 positions match TRBD1. Germline CDR1 and CDR2: MNHEY and SVGAGI. V was pared by 2 bases and J by 2 bases, with 2 bases of the junction left unmatched. The CDR3 has 14 residues. CDR3 in DNA: TGTGCCAGCAGTTACGGACAGGGACCCTACGAGCAGTACTTC. Translating gives CASSYGQGPYEQYF.

V and J are TRBV9 and TRBJ2-3; 13 bases are shared with TRBD2. With V trimmed by 0 bases and J by 7 bases, 5 bases remained unmatched. CDR3 length equals 16 residues. Germline assignment: CDR1 SGDLS and CDR2 YYNGEE. This chain's CDR3 is CASSVATSGRLNTQYF. CDR3 in DNA: TGTGCCAGCAGCGTAGCGACTAGCGGGAGGCTGAATACGCAGTATTTT.

In the case of this clone: The same CDR3 also results from other DNA sequences found in this sample. The chain links TRBV5-1 to TRBJ2-7, with D perhaps TRBD2 (5 bases). V was shortened by 4 bases and J by 1 base, with 18 bases between the two germline ends. The CDR3 covers 16 residues. The germline CDR1 and CDR2 sequences are SGHRS and YFSETQ. CDR3 bases: TGCGCCAGCAGCCTGGTGACGGGGTCTGCTTCCTACGAGCAGTACTTC. Its protein is CASSLVTGSASYEQYF. Based on the CDR3 plus reference TRBV5-1 and TRBJ2-7, the full variable domain is KAGVTQTPRYLIKTRGQQVTLSCSPISGHRSVSWYQQTPGQGLQFLFEYFSETQRNKGNFPGRFSGRQFSNSRSEMNVSTLELGDSALYLCASSLVTGSASYEQYFGPGTRLTVT.

The chain carries TRBV6-6 and TRBJ1-2; D uncertain. Germline lookup yields CDR1 MNHNY and CDR2 SVGAGI (reference sequence). The CDR3 is made up of 15 amino acids. The V and J ends lost 3 bases and 5 bases respectively, with 16 bases between them. CDR3 bases: TGTGCCAGCAGTTATCAGGCGGGCAGCCTATATGGCTACACCTTC. Protein product: CASSYQAGSLYGYTF.

The chain is built from TRBV9 and TRBJ2-2; 7 positions match TRBD2. The CDR3 length is 16 residues. Germline CDR1 and CDR2: SGDLS and YYNGEE. V trimming: 0 bases; J trimming: 3 bases; junction bases outside the gene matches: 5. This CDR3 is CASSVVREVDTGELFF. The CDR3 nucleotides read TGTGCCAGCAGCGTAGTCCGGGAGGTCGACACCGGGGAGCTGTTTTTT.

The rearrangement links TRBV27 to TRBJ2-1; TRBD2 might be the D (6 bases). This CDR3 region has 13 residues. The V end lost 7 bases, the J end lost 14 bases, and 21 bases lay between the germline ends. CDR1 and CDR2 from the germline V gene are MNHEY and SMNVEV (reference sequence). The CDR3 nucleotides are TGTGCCAGCACCCTTTTATATCCGGGACTTAAGTTCTTC. Translated, it gives CASTLLYPGLKFF.

The chain uses TRBV6-1 and TRBJ1-2; D is perhaps TRBD1 (5 bases). V dropped 4 bases and J dropped 5 bases, with 8 bases sitting between them. Germline V gene data show CDR1 as MNHNS and CDR2 as SASEGT. The CDR3 runs to 12 residues. DNA of the CDR3: TGTGCCAGCAGTGTTAGGGGTTATGGCTACACCTTC. This translates into CASSVRGYGYTF.

V usage is TRBV5-5 and J usage is TRBJ2-7, with 11 bases fitting TRBD2. V shed 6 bases and J 5 bases; nucleotides not matched to a gene: 10. CDR3 length: 15 amino acids. The germline CDR1 and CDR2 sequences are SGHKS and YYEKEE (reference sequence). CDR3 loop: CASTPRLAGSDEQYF. The CDR3 DNA reads as TGTGCCAGCACCCCGAGACTAGCGGGGTCGGACGAGCAGTACTTC.

The chain couples TRBV9 to TRBJ2-5; TRBD1 matches 9 bases. The germline V gene encodes CDR1 SGDLS and CDR2 YYNGEE. V was clipped by 0 bases and J by 4 bases; unmatched bases: 7. CDR3 length: 16 amino acids. CDR3 protein: CASSVAGTGFGETQYF. DNA for the CDR3: TGTGCCAGCAGCGTAGCCGGGACAGGGTTCGGAGAGACCCAGTACTTC.

The gene calls are TRBV11-2 and TRBJ2-4, with D unresolved. The CDR3 spans 16 residues. Per germline, CDR1 SGHAT and CDR2 FQNNGV. The germline V and J ends were trimmed by 1 base and 4 bases, with 14 bases remaining between them. CDR3 sequence reads: CASSLGAVIVKNIQYF. The CDR3, as DNA: TGTGCCAGCAGCTTAGGGGCCGTTATTGTTAAAAACATTCAGTACTTC.

This chain uses TRBV19 with TRBJ2-1; no definite D call. The CDR3 length is 13 residues. The V end lost 3 bases, the J end lost 5 bases, and 8 bases lay between the germline ends. The germline gives CDR1 LNHDA, CDR2 SQIVND (reference sequence). The CDR3 DNA sequence: TGTGCCAGTAGTATCTACCGGGACAATGAGCAGTTCTTC. It specifies CASSIYRDNEQFF.

This chain links TRBV28 with TRBJ1-3, with D uncertain. Per the germline V gene, CDR1 is MDHEN and CDR2 is SYDVKM. V lost 5 bases and J 9 bases, leaving 11 bases between the germline ends. The CDR3 runs 12 residues. The CDR3 sequence: CASSPGPVTIYF. The CDR3 DNA follows: TGTGCCAGCAGTCCCGGCCCCGTCACCATATATTTT.

This clone was detected only a few times. V usage is TRBV9 and J usage is TRBJ2-3, with 8 bases aligning to TRBD2. Looked up from germline, CDR1 is SGDLS and CDR2 is YYNGEE. J lost 0 bases, V lost 3 bases, and 3 bases had no gene match. The CDR3 has 15 amino acids. CDR3 region: CASSDSGASTDTQYF. The CDR3 coding sequence is TGTGCCAGCAGCGATAGCGGGGCTAGCACAGATACGCAGTATTTT.

This rearrangement joins TRBV5-6 to TRBJ1-2; D call uncertain. The CDR3 totals 15 residues. Trimming took 0 bases from V and 4 from J, leaving 13 bases between them. Germline loops: CDR1 SGHDT, CDR2 YYEEEE. CDR3 residues: CASSLDPSSGYGYTF. In DNA form, the CDR3 reads TGTGCCAGCAGCTTGGATCCGTCCAGCGGCTATGGCTACACCTTC.

This chain connects TRBV6-5 to TRBJ2-7; D is undetermined. Germline CDR1 reads MNHEY; CDR2 reads SVGAGI. Trimming cost V 0 bases and J 3 bases, with 6 bases left between them. CDR3 length: 13 residues. The CDR3 here is CASSYSTGYEQYF. The CDR3 nucleotides read TGTGCCAGCAGTTACTCCACCGGCTACGAGCAGTACTTC.

This clone was seen only a few times. This chain uses TRBV19 with TRBJ1-1, with a weak D call TRBD1 (5 bases). Germline CDR1 LNHDA, CDR2 SQIVND (reference sequence). V was cut by 6 bases and J by 7 bases, with 6 bases left in between. The CDR3 contains 10 residues. The CDR3, as DNA: TGTGCCAGTAGCGGGGGTGAAGCTTTCTTT. Its translation is CASSGGEAFF.

This CDR3 is CASSSYTEAFF. CDR3 bases: TGTGCCAGCAGTTCGTACACTGAAGCTTTCTTT. V and J are TRBV6-5 and TRBJ1-1; no reliable D call. V dropped 4 bases and J dropped 3 bases, with 3 bases sitting between them. The germline CDR1 and CDR2 sequences are MNHEY and SVGAGI. The CDR3 runs to 11 residues.

This sequence joins TRBV5-4 and TRBJ2-2; 10 bases map to TRBD1. CDR3 size: 15 residues. Trimming cost V 3 bases and J 6 bases; bases outside gene matches: 5. Germline lookup yields CDR1 SGHNT and CDR2 YYREEE (reference sequence). The CDR3 DNA reads as TGTGCCAGCAGCTCGACAGGGGGCTCGTCCGGGGAGCTGTTTTTT. It encodes CASSSTGGSSGELFF.

The V call is TRBV28, the J call TRBJ1-5; D is perhaps TRBD1 (6 bases). V was trimmed by 6 bases and J by 4 bases, leaving 16 bases between them. The CDR3 extends over 15 amino acids. CDR1 is MDHEN, CDR2 SYDVKM, per germline. The CDR3 nucleotides are TGTGCCAGCAGATCTCAACAGGGTTGGAATCAGCCCCAGCATTTT. Encoded protein: CASRSQQGWNQPQHF.